Sequencing of this TCR beta chain was carried out in a study of cytomegalovirus exposure and HLA in healthy donors. Study-wide points: The classifier reportedly diagnosed cytomegalovirus status with high sensitivity and specificity. Researchers reported that a few CMV-associated chains were confirmed in vitro as CMV antigen-specific.

Germline-derived CDR1 and CDR2 are SGHTS and YDEGEE. This CDR3 has 15 amino acids. V was shortened by 4 bases and J by 4 bases, with 18 bases between the two germline ends. The PCR ran on 60 Vbeta and 13 Jbeta primers. The repertoire was sequenced with immunoSEQ multiplex PCR; TCRdb's copy has only in-frame clones and lacks some. The sample lists fewer than 250,000 clones; almost 80% were seen once. Those who donated were healthy bone marrow donors. As concerns this clone: What it binds is not known.

The sequence was collected from a man aged 18 to 30 in good health and CMV-seronegative. The V call is TRBV5-8, the J call TRBJ2-7; TRBD1 is a possible D gene (6 bases). Sequencing was carried out using PBMCs. CDR3: CASSHYDRSEYEQYF. CDR3 in DNA: TGTGCCAGCAGCCATTACGACAGGTCGGAGTACGAGCAGTACTTC.